This entry describes one T cell receptor (beta chain). Its antigen is still unknown. The sample is drawn from a study of T cell responses to AZD1222 COVID-19 vaccine. Study at large: Doses given second, at about 4 or about 12 weeks, were pooled.

Study-level results: At study baseline, merely six AZD1222 recipients were seropositive. It should be noted that donors were predominantly white British and more often female, and clonal diversity was possibly underestimated.

The CDR3 runs 16 residues. The ends were cut back, 6 bases at V and 2 bases at J, with 20 bases in the middle. Germline values: CDR1 SGHRS, CDR2 YFSETQ. The assay was immunoSEQ multiplex PCR, and TCRdb's table has in-frame clones only and misses some. The table lists 80,000 to 100,000 clones, 80% to 90% of them singletons. The TCR originated in an adult in good health. The V call is TRBV5-1, the J call TRBJ1-1; TRBD1 is a possible D gene (6 bases). The sample here was peripheral blood, taken on day 0 of AZD1222 vaccination. The CDR3 nucleotides are TGCGCCAGCAAGCGAGAGCCAGGGGCTTTTAACACTGAAGCTTTCTTT. This sequence encodes CASKREPGAFNTEAFF.